What follows are 26 T cell receptor beta chains derived from one specimen sequenced in a study of cytomegalovirus exposure and HLA in healthy donors. PCR used 60 Vbeta primers and 13 Jbeta primers. The protocol was immunoSEQ multiplex PCR, while the TCRdb copy is restricted to in-frame clones and leaves out a portion. Among more than 85,000 clones listed, 69% were seen once. Source material: PBMCs. These receptors all come from a female donor in good health and CMV-seronegative.

The V and J genes are TRBV28 and TRBJ2-7, with D maybe TRBD1 (5 bases). Trimming removed 7 bases from V and 3 bases from J, with 22 bases in between. The CDR3 has 16 residues. Germline values: CDR1 MDHEN, CDR2 SYDVKM. The CDR3: CASKSPIRESYYEQYF. In DNA, the CDR3 is TGTGCCAGCAAATCCCCTATCAGGGAAAGCTACTACGAGCAGTACTTC.

V is TRBV4-3 and J is TRBJ1-4, with a tentative D call TRBD1 (6 bases). Germline V gene lookup returns CDR1 LGHNA and CDR2 YSLEER. Trimming took 1 base from V and 5 from J, leaving 11 bases between them. This CDR3 spans 15 amino acids. DNA of the CDR3: TGCGCCAGCAGCCAAGTGTTTGGACAGAATGAAAAACTGTTTTTT. Protein sequence: CASSQVFGQNEKLFF.

A few counts support this clone. J is TRBJ2-7 and V is TRBV7-2; D perhaps matches TRBD1 (7 bases). The CDR3 sequence is 15 residues long. The germline V gene has CDR1 SGHTA and CDR2 FQGNSA. V lost 5 bases, J lost 0 bases, and 14 bases lay in between. Written as DNA, the CDR3 is TGTGCCAGCAGCCCACCAGGGGGGAGCTCCTACGAGCAGTACTTC. This gives the protein CASSPPGGSSYEQYF.

The chain has TRBV2 and TRBJ1-5, with 7 nucleotides matching TRBD1. After removal of 7 bases from V and 2 bases from J, the junction contained 5 bases not matched to a gene. Germline CDR1 reads SNHLY; CDR2 reads FYNNEI. The CDR3 length is 14 residues. The DNA for the CDR3 is TGTGCCAGCATTGCAGGGGGAGGCAATCAGCCCCAGCATTTT. This translates into CASIAGGGNQPQHF.

CDR3 nucleotide sequence: TGTGCCTGGAGAGGGAGCTACTCCTACGAGCAGTACTTC. It is translated as CAWRGSYSYEQYF. The chain links TRBV30 to TRBJ2-7, with a possible D match to TRBD2 (5 bases). The ends were cut back, 3 bases at V and 0 bases at J, with 9 bases in the middle. Germline V gene lookup returns CDR1 GTSNPN and CDR2 SVGIG (reference sequence). The CDR3 runs 13 residues.

This chain links TRBV30 with TRBJ1-3, with D possibly being TRBD1 (6 bases). The CDR3 sequence is 14 residues long. The V end was cut by 2 bases, the J end by 4 bases, with 12 bases between. CDR1 and CDR2 (germline): GTSNPN, SVGIG (reference sequence). Here the CDR3 reads CAWSSDSEGNTIYF. The CDR3 DNA reads as TGTGCCTGGAGTTCGGACAGTGAAGGAAACACCATATATTTT.

The sample holds a few counts of this clone. The genes are TRBV7-8 and TRBJ2-1; D unclear. V was pared by 1 base and J by 3 bases, with 4 bases between. The germline V gene has CDR1 SGHVS and CDR2 FQNEAQ. The CDR3 contains 13 residues. The CDR3 is CASSLDYYNEQFF. DNA for the CDR3: TGTGCCAGCAGCTTAGACTACTACAATGAGCAGTTCTTC.

The rearrangement links TRBV7-2 to TRBJ2-4, with TRBD1 identical over 9 bases. The CDR3 extends over 14 amino acids. Unmatched junction bases numbered 3, after V lost 5 bases and J lost 4 bases. Germline V CDR1 and CDR2: SGHTA, FQGNSA. The CDR3 bases are TGTGCCAGCAGCGAAGGACAGGGGAAAAACATTCAGTACTTC. Amino acids: CASSEGQGKNIQYF.

The DNA for the CDR3 is TGTGCCAGCAGCCCGGACGGGGGAATCAGCCCCCAGCATTTT. This encodes CASSPDGGISPQHF. The chain combines TRBV5-8 with TRBJ1-5, with D possibly being TRBD1 (5 bases). The CDR3 spans 14 residues. Trimming took 4 bases from V and 10 from J, leaving 18 bases between them. The germline CDR1 and CDR2 sequences are SGHTS and YDEGEE. Drawing the rest from reference TRBV5-8 and TRBJ1-5, the complete variable domain is EAGVTQSPTHLIKTRGQQATLRCSPISGHTSVYWYQQALGLGLQFLLWYDEGEERNRGNFPPRFSGRQFPNYSSELNVNALELEDSALYLCASSPDGGISPQHFGDGTRLSIL.

The chain recombines TRBV5-1 with TRBJ2-1; TRBD2 matches 10 bases. Germline V lookup: CDR1 SGHRS, CDR2 YFSETQ. The ends lost 2 bases at V and 8 bases at J; junction bases unmatched: 10. The CDR3 length is 16 residues. CDR3 amino acids: CASSFRTSGYIDEQFF. CDR3 in DNA: TGCGCCAGCAGCTTCCGGACTAGCGGATATATAGATGAGCAGTTCTTC.

This rearrangement joins TRBV5-1 to TRBJ2-2; D perhaps matches TRBD2 (6 bases). CDR1 is SGHRS, CDR2 YFSETQ, per germline. This CDR3 is built from 13 residues. V gave up 4 bases and J gave up 5 bases, with 9 bases separating them. CDR3 nucleotide sequence: TGCGCCAGCAGCCCCCGGGAGACCGGGGAGCTGTTTTTT. This codes for CASSPRETGELFF.

The V gene is TRBV5-6, the J gene TRBJ1-1, with D maybe TRBD1 (5 bases). This CDR3 region has 15 residues. V gave up 6 bases and J gave up 0 bases, with 15 bases separating them. Looked up from germline, CDR1 is SGHDT and CDR2 is YYEEEE. The CDR3 sequence: CASTREGSMNTEAFF. In nucleotides, the CDR3 is TGTGCCAGCACCAGGGAAGGCTCCATGAACACTGAAGCTTTCTTT.

The chain is built from TRBV7-9 and TRBJ1-2; TRBD1 is a possible D gene (5 bases). The germline V gene has CDR1 SEHNR and CDR2 FQNEAQ (reference sequence). V was trimmed by 6 bases and J by 7 bases, leaving 15 bases between them. The CDR3 length is 13 residues. The CDR3, as DNA: TGTGCCAGCAGAAAGGGCAGGGATGGTGGCTACACCTTC. Its translation is CASRKGRDGGYTF.

This sequence joins TRBV15 and TRBJ2-1; TRBD1 agrees at 11 bases. CDR1 and CDR2 from the germline V gene are LNHNV and YYDKDF (reference sequence). The CDR3 contains 14 residues. DNA for the CDR3: TGTGCGGCCGGCCGGACAGGGGGCTGGGATGAGCAGTTCTTC. This codes for CAAGRTGGWDEQFF.

V is TRBV18 and J is TRBJ1-1; D is ambiguous. The CDR3 totals 13 residues. The V end lost 3 bases, the J end lost 1 base, and 6 bases lay between the germline ends. Germline V lookup: CDR1 KGHSH, CDR2 LQKENI. CDR3 in amino acids: CASSPIENTEAFF. DNA for the CDR3: TGTGCCAGCTCACCCATAGAGAACACTGAAGCTTTCTTT. The whole variable domain, remainder taken from reference TRBV18 and TRBJ1-1, is NAGVMQNPRHLVRRRGQEARLRCSPMKGHSHVYWYRQLPEEGLKFMVYLQKENIIDESGMPKERFSAEFPKEGPSILRIQQVVRGDSAAYFCASSPIENTEAFFGQGTRLTVV.

The chain employs TRBV10-3 and TRBJ2-3; TRBD2 is a possible D gene (6 bases). V was clipped by 0 bases and J by 2 bases, with 12 bases between them. Germline CDR1 and CDR2: ENHRY and SYGVKD. CDR3 size: 16 residues. CDR3 region: CAISESIRRDTDTQYF. DNA of the CDR3: TGTGCCATCAGTGAGTCGATTCGGCGGGACACAGATACGCAGTATTTT.

This chain connects TRBV11-3 to TRBJ2-3; TRBD1 matches 7 bases. Per the germline V gene, CDR1 is SGHNT and CDR2 is YENEEA. The CDR3 length is 16 residues. V was pared by 4 bases and J by 1 base, with 8 bases of the junction left unmatched. CDR3 coding DNA: TGTGCCAGCAGCTCCCGCCGGGACAGTGGCACAGATACGCAGTATTTT. Translating it yields CASSSRRDSGTDTQYF.

The chain uses TRBV6-1 and TRBJ2-3; D possibly corresponds to TRBD1 (5 bases). CDR1 and CDR2 from the germline V gene are MNHNS and SASEGT. Trimming took 5 bases from V and 6 from J, leaving 18 bases between them. The CDR3 covers 15 residues. The CDR3 is CASSPAGPASDTQYF. The DNA of the CDR3 is TGTGCCAGCAGTCCTGCAGGGCCAGCATCGGATACGCAGTATTTT.

This chain uses TRBV4-2 with TRBJ2-7; weak D call: TRBD2 (7 bases). The length of the CDR3 is 17 residues. With 8 bases removed from V and 3 bases from J, the gap between germline ends came to 26 bases. Germline values: CDR1 LGHNA, CDR2 YNFKEQ. The CDR3 here is CASGSGGGEGLIYEQYF. CDR3 DNA sequence: TGTGCCAGCGGCTCTGGAGGGGGGGAGGGCCTGATCTACGAGCAGTACTTC.

CDR3: CASSSRTDDGYTF. DNA for the CDR3: TGTGCCAGCAGCTCAAGGACTGACGATGGCTACACCTTC. This chain links TRBV27 with TRBJ1-2; no clear D. Germline V lookup: CDR1 MNHEY, CDR2 SMNVEV (reference sequence). CDR3 length: 13 residues. The V gene lost 6 bases and the J gene lost 6 bases, with 14 bases spanning the gap.

This clone was recorded only once. The rearrangement links TRBV2 to TRBJ2-5; possibly TRBD2 for D (6 bases). The germline CDR1 and CDR2 sequences are SNHLY and FYNNEI. Trimming stripped 6 bases from V and 5 bases from J, with 10 bases between. The CDR3 runs to 12 residues. For the CDR3, the DNA is TGTGCCAGCAGGGTGGAGGGGGAGACCCAGTACTTC. Translating gives CASRVEGETQYF.

This chain joins TRBV9 and TRBJ2-5, with D maybe TRBD2 (5 bases). This CDR3 has 17 amino acids. Trimming left V 3 bases short and J 1 base short, with 19 bases between. Germline V gives CDR1 SGDLS, CDR2 YYNGEE. Here the CDR3 DNA reads TGTGCCAGCAGCGGAGACCCCTCCGCGGGCGGCCAAGAGACCCAGTACTTC. It translates to CASSGDPSAGGQETQYF.

The V call is TRBV30, the J call TRBJ2-5; no clear D. This CDR3 comprises 13 residues. V gave up 1 base and J gave up 2 bases, with 8 bases separating them. The germline V gene encodes CDR1 GTSNPN and CDR2 SVGIG (reference sequence). CDR3 amino acids: CAWSGPDQETQYF. The CDR3 DNA is TGTGCCTGGAGTGGGCCCGATCAAGAGACCCAGTACTTC. The full variable domain, in which reference TRBV30 and TRBJ2-5 provide the parts outside the CDR3, is SQTIHQWPATLVQPVGSPLSLECTVEGTSNPNLYWYRQAAGRGLQLLFYSVGIGQISSEVPQNLSASRPQDRQFILSSKKLLLSDSGFYLCAWSGPDQETQYFGPGTRLLVL.

V is TRBV10-2 and J is TRBJ2-2; 8 bases agree with TRBD2. The CDR3 is made up of 16 amino acids. The ends lost 3 bases at V and 4 bases at J; junction bases unmatched: 7. CDR1 and CDR2 from the germline V gene are WSHSY and SAAADI. The CDR3 DNA is TGCGCCAGCAGTGATACGGGGGGGCCAACCACCGGGGAGCTGTTTTTT. Residues: CASSDTGGPTTGELFF.

This clone has only one observation. V is TRBV15 and J is TRBJ1-5, with D maybe TRBD1 (6 bases). This CDR3 contains 16 residues. Trimming pared 4 bases from V and 3 bases from J, leaving 16 bases between. Germline V gives CDR1 LNHNV, CDR2 YYDKDF (reference sequence). In DNA form, the CDR3 reads TGTGCCACCAGCAACCTCTCGGACAGCCCCAATCAGCCCCAGCATTTT. It codes for CATSNLSDSPNQPQHF.

The chain couples TRBV19 to TRBJ1-5; D call uncertain. Germline V gene data show CDR1 as LNHDA and CDR2 as SQIVND (reference sequence). The length of the CDR3 is 15 residues. The V end was cut by 5 bases, the J end by 0 bases, with 11 bases between. Here the CDR3 reads CASSPHRNSNQPQHF. The CDR3 DNA reads TGTGCCAGTAGTCCCCACAGAAATAGCAATCAGCCCCAGCATTTT.